One TCR beta chain is described in this entry. As yet, its antigen is unknown. Per germline, CDR1 MNHNY and CDR2 SVGAGI (reference sequence). This CDR3 is 16 amino acids long. V was cut by 2 bases and J by 1 base, with 12 bases left in between. The data belong to a study of cytomegalovirus exposure and HLA in healthy donors. Study-wide results and limits: Earlier findings revealed that most TCR beta V segments proved productive either about 87% or about 30% of the time. CMV antigen specificity was confirmed in vitro for a few CMV-associated chains. It was likely that a cluster of highly shared sequence variants was a sequencing artifact.

The primer mix had 60 Vbeta and 13 Jbeta primers. Here immunoSEQ multiplex PCR was the method, and the copy in TCRdb shows in-frame clones only, minus some. The sample holds approximately 100,000 clones, 76% seen once. The rearrangement links TRBV6-6 to TRBJ2-4; D may be TRBD1 (5 bases). The sequencing input was PBMCs. This sequence originates from a woman in her 40s in good health and CMV-seropositive. DNA for the CDR3: TGTGCCAGCAGTTACGAAGGGGCTGGGGCCAAAAACATTCAGTACTTC. Translated, it gives CASSYEGAGAKNIQYF.